Given below is one T cell receptor beta chain in context. This clone's antigen is unknown. Base qualities are missing; no much larger clone stands one base away. The data belong to a study of blood T cell repertoires in COVID-19 (TCRdb year 2020). Turning to the overall study: Samples from collaborators originated in the United States, Italy and Spain and spanned both the acute and convalescent phases of COVID-19. Subjects who had been exposed to COVID-19, were actively infected with it, or had recovered from it provided the deeply sampled blood TCRbeta repertoires that made up the dataset. The repertoires were made available in a free public database intended to serve as a resource for research on the immune response to SARS-CoV-2. The samples were drawn from the first 160 participants of the ongoing ImmuneRACE study and from over 950 subjects provided by 6 global collaborators. Sample metadata almost always included a de-identified subject ID, COVID-19 status, age in years and sex. The prospective study material was composed of cDNA or gDNA derived from T cells, B-cell-depleted T cells, or PBMCs. Where available, HLA class I and class II types were obtained from metadata supplied by the sample provider rather than from assay-based typing. General study outcomes and caveats: How much clinical and demographic metadata was included differed by source and by participant, and the metadata was provided uncurated.

The immunoSEQ Assay, a bias-controlled multiplex PCR, was used to amplify TCRbeta CDR3 regions from genomic DNA. For the original study's pipeline: Within the assay, amplification of reference gene primers was used to estimate how many nucleated cells each sample contained. To quantify the absolute abundance of each unique TCRbeta CDR3 rearrangement, sequence reads were collapsed and filtered. For each sample, productive Simpson clonality was calculated as the square root of Simpson's diversity index across productive rearrangements. This is the immuneACCESS table as TCRdb keeps it, with only in-frame sequences that have V and J called. A part of the clones is gone; compared with another copy, unresolved V genes explain less than half, and the rest is unexplained. V, J and clone size derive from that table, while D and trimming were established from the DNA sequence. In this sample the table shows 200,000 to 250,000 clones, about 89% of which occur a single time. 5.5% to 6.5% of the sample lies in the top ten.

The CDR3, from cysteine to phenylalanine, totals 12 residues. Only the CDR3 portion is preserved as DNA: 36 bases, with reading frame beginning at the first base. Via the germline V gene, CDR1 is MGHDK and CDR2 SYGVNS. The V and J ends are trimmed by 5 bases and 4 bases, leaving 8 bases between them. A second Seattle source provided samples from volunteer blood donors who had recovered from COVID-19. Whole blood was collected in K2EDTA tubes by collaborating institutions according to the institutions' own protocols. For TCRbeta analysis, collaborator samples were shipped as frozen whole blood, as isolated PBMCs, or as DNA extracted from either sample type.

The sequenced sample was peripheral blood. This receptor was taken from a man between 60 and 70 years old who had recovered from COVID-19. The chain uses TRBV25-1 and TRBJ2-5; the D gene cannot be named for sure. The DNA sequence reads TGTGCCAGCAGTCTAGGTCCAGAGACCCAGTACTTC. Its product reads: CASSLGPETQYF.